The source of this T cell receptor beta chain is a study of blood T cell repertoires in COVID-19. In the study overall: COVID-19 samples, acute and convalescent, were from the United States, Italy and Spain. Sources were T cells, B-cell-depleted T cells, or PBMCs; the material itself was cDNA or gDNA.

Seattle-derived patients entered the study during active infection and were followed longitudinally. Authors' processing steps: The assay estimated nucleated cells by amplifying reference gene primers. Assay used: immunoSEQ multiplex PCR; TCRdb lists only in-frame clones, some missing. Clone size and the V and J calls come from that table; the DNA yielded D and trimming. The data contain roughly 400,000 clones, around 87% of them singletons. The V gene's germline CDR1 is LNHDA and CDR2 SQIVND (reference sequence). V gave up 4 bases and J gave up 1 base; unmatched junction bases: 5. This CDR3 contains 15 residues.

J is TRBJ1-2 and V is TRBV19; 8 positions agree with TRBD1. Sample: peripheral blood. The receptor was derived from a woman aged 55-70 years with COVID-19, enrolled during active disease. The CDR3 protein is CASSTPGQDNYGYTF. The CDR3 DNA sequence: TGTGCCAGTAGTACACCGGGACAGGATAACTATGGCTACACCTTC.